Below are 18 T cell receptor beta chains sequenced from a single sample in a study of T-cell memory formation after mild COVID-19. TCRdb re-derived calls from the 5' RACE reads in MiXCR, one entry per CDR3 protein. The sample comprises roughly 80,000 distinct CDR3 sequences, approximately 14% of which are singletons, and roughly 30% rests with the top ten. Sequenced sample: PBMCs or a T cell subset sorted from them (not recorded which). The source of these receptors is an adult woman who had mild COVID-19 (a few samples of this study predate the infection). Cell type and time point are not known.

This clonotype was detected a few times. The V call is TRBV7-8, the J call TRBJ2-1; tentative D call: TRBD2 (6 bases). The CDR3 spans 13 residues. V was pared by 3 bases and J by 7 bases, with 10 bases between. Germline CDR1 is SGHVS and CDR2 is FQNEAQ. CDR3 nucleotides: TGTGCCAGCAGCTTGAACGCGGGGAATGAGCAGTTCTTC. It specifies CASSLNAGNEQFF. The full variable domain, completed using reference TRBV7-8 and TRBJ2-1, is GAGVSQSPRYKVAKRGQDVALRCDPISGHVSLFWYQQALGQGPEFLTYFQNEAQLDKSGLPSDRFFAERPEGSVSTLKIQRTQQEDSAVYLCASSLNAGNEQFFGPGTRLTVL.

This chain joins TRBV7-6 and TRBJ2-7; 7 bases are a match to TRBD2. Trimming removed 5 bases from V and 5 bases from J; junction bases left unmatched: 12. The CDR3 consists of 15 residues. Germline CDR1 SGHVS, CDR2 FNYEAQ. The chain's CDR3 is CASSARGGRINEQYF. CDR3 in DNA: TGTGCCAGCAGCGCACGGGGAGGGCGAATCAACGAGCAGTACTTC.

This clonotype was recorded a few times. This chain connects TRBV9 to TRBJ1-1; D call uncertain. Trimming removed 3 bases from V and 1 base from J, with 7 bases in between. Looked up from germline, CDR1 is SGDLS and CDR2 is YYNGEE. The CDR3 covers 13 residues. The CDR3 here is CASSAAGNTEAFF. CDR3 nucleotides: TGTGCCAGCAGCGCGGCGGGGAACACTGAAGCTTTCTTT.

The chain recombines TRBV7-2 with TRBJ2-1, with D tentatively TRBD1 (5 bases). V shed 2 bases and J shed 9 bases, with 20 bases lying between them. The germline V gene has CDR1 SGHTA and CDR2 FQGNSA. The CDR3 is 16 residues long. CDR3 sequence: CASSLYPPTDTGEQFF. Here the CDR3 DNA reads TGTGCCAGCAGCTTATACCCCCCGACAGATACGGGTGAGCAGTTCTTC.

The DNA of the CDR3 is TGTGCCAGCAGCTTAGTAGGTAGTGATATGGGGGGAGACACTGAAGCTTTCTTT. It specifies CASSLVGSDMGGDTEAFF. The genes are TRBV7-2 and TRBJ1-1, with D possibly TRBD1 on 5 matching bases. Trimming removed 1 base at V and 3 bases at J, with 21 bases between. CDR1 is SGHTA and CDR2 is FQGNSA in the germline V gene. This CDR3 has 18 amino acids.

Only a few counts were recorded for this clonotype. The rearrangement uses TRBV20-1 and TRBJ1-1, with 8 positions matching TRBD1. There are 16 residues in the CDR3. Germline CDR1 reads DFQATT; CDR2 reads SNEGSKA (reference sequence). V lost 6 bases to trimming and J lost 6 bases; unmatched junction nucleotides: 18. CDR3 sequence: CSAPGQGANLPAEAFF. CDR3 bases: TGCAGTGCCCCGGGGCAGGGGGCGAATCTGCCGGCTGAAGCTTTCTTT.

V and J are TRBV29-1 and TRBJ1-2, with 7 bases aligning to TRBD1. Germline V gene sequence: CDR1 SQVTM, CDR2 ANQGSEA. V lost 6 bases to trimming and J lost 3 bases; unmatched junction nucleotides: 1. The CDR3 runs to 11 residues. For the CDR3, the DNA is TGCAGCGTCCAGGGGGACTATGGCTACACCTTC. Translation gives CSVQGDYGYTF.

This clonotype was detected ten times or more. The genes are TRBV29-1 and TRBJ2-5; TRBD2 matches at 10 bases. The germline V gene has CDR1 SQVTM and CDR2 ANQGSEA. V gave up 5 bases and J gave up 5 bases; unmatched junction bases: 11. There are 15 residues in the CDR3. DNA for the CDR3: TGCAGCGTTTTCCTCCTAGCGGGGGTTCTGGAGACCCAGTACTTC. Protein product: CSVFLLAGVLETQYF.

The J gene is TRBJ2-7, the V gene TRBV12-3 or TRBV12-4; the D gene is possibly TRBD2 (6 bases). The CDR3 has 14 amino acids. Trimming left V 4 bases short and J 5 bases short, with 15 bases between. The chain's CDR3 is CASSSAAGRDEQYF. The CDR3 coding sequence is TGTGCCAGCAGTTCGGCGGCGGGAAGGGACGAGCAGTACTTC.

About this clonotype: An end of the junction differs from the germline gene, which may be a read error. The chain combines TRBV7-6 with TRBJ2-3; D unclear. From germline, CDR1 is SGHVS and CDR2 FNYEAQ. The CDR3 spans 15 residues. DNA of the CDR3: TGTGCCAGCAGCTTAGGCGACTTCCGCACAGATAAGCAGTATTTT. It is translated as CASSLGDFRTDKQYF. Complete variable domain (other parts from reference TRBV7-6 and TRBJ2-3): GAGVSQSPRYKVTKRGQDVALRCDPISGHVSLYWYRQALGQGPEFLTYFNYEAQQDKSGLPNDRFSAERPEGSISTLTIQRTEQRDSAMYRCASSLGDFRTDKQYFGPGTRLTVL.

Here the CDR3 DNA reads TGTGCCAGCAGCCCCAAGAGGAGGGCAGATACGCAGTATTTT. Encoded protein: CASSPKRRADTQYF. V gene TRBV7-9 combines with J gene TRBJ2-3, with D maybe TRBD2 (6 bases). V lost 5 bases, J lost 4 bases, and 13 bases lay in between. CDR3 length equals 14 residues. Germline V gene data show CDR1 as SEHNR and CDR2 as FQNEAQ (reference sequence).

In this sample, this clonotype turned up a few times. This chain joins TRBV4-1 and TRBJ1-5, with a tentative D call TRBD1 (5 bases). Trimming took off 0 bases at V and 7 bases at J, with 13 bases between the two ends. Per the germline V gene, CDR1 is MGHRA and CDR2 is YSYEKL. This CDR3 is 15 amino acids long. The CDR3 spells CASSQEPRGRQPQHF. CDR3 DNA: TGCGCCAGCAGCCAAGAACCCCGGGGACGGCAGCCCCAGCATTTT.

This clonotype was seen more than once but under ten times. The V and J genes are TRBV5-1 and TRBJ1-2, with 7 bases matching TRBD1. With 2 bases clipped from V and 7 bases from J, the junction kept 5 bases outside the gene matches. The CDR3 loop spans 13 amino acids. The germline CDR1 and CDR2 sequences are SGHRS and YFSETQ. The CDR3 coding sequence is TGCGCCAGCAGCTTAGAAGGGGGCAGTGGCTACACCTTC. Encoded protein: CASSLEGGSGYTF.

This clonotype was counted a few times. This rearrangement joins TRBV10-3 to TRBJ2-2; 8 bases map to TRBD2. The CDR3 sequence is 15 residues long. The junction had 9 bases not matched to a gene; V was cut back by 11 bases and J by 1 base. Germline CDR1 ENHRY, CDR2 SYGVKD. The CDR3 reads CASGGDGLNTGELFF. In DNA form, the CDR3 reads TGTGCCTCCGGGGGGGACGGATTGAACACCGGGGAGCTGTTTTTT.

This clonotype turned up a few times. V gene TRBV25-1 combines with J gene TRBJ1-6; 8 nucleotides align to TRBD1. V trimming: 7 bases; J trimming: 10 bases; junction bases outside the gene matches: 3. Germline CDR1 reads MGHDK; CDR2 reads SYGVNS. The CDR3 is 12 residues long. This CDR3 reads CASKQGESPLHF. In DNA form, the CDR3 reads TGTGCCAGCAAACAGGGGGAATCACCCCTCCACTTT.

The chain couples TRBV29-1 to TRBJ2-7; 11 bases agree with TRBD2. Germline CDR1 and CDR2: SQVTM and ANQGSEA. After removal of 2 bases from V and 3 bases from J, the junction contained 12 bases not matched to a gene. This CDR3 region has 17 residues. As DNA, the CDR3 is TGCAGCGTTGAACGGGGAATTGGGACTAGCGGAATCTACGAGCAGTACTTC. Its translation is CSVERGIGTSGIYEQYF.

This clonotype came up many times. The rearrangement links TRBV6-5 to TRBJ1-2; TRBD1 matches 7 bases. The CDR3 runs 14 residues. Looked up from germline, CDR1 is MNHEY and CDR2 is SVGAGI. The V and J ends lost 2 bases and 4 bases, in that order; junction bases with no gene match: 4. The CDR3 coding sequence is TGTGCCAGCAGTTACGAGGGACAGAGCTATGGCTACACCTTC. This translates into CASSYEGQSYGYTF.

V gene TRBV6-1 combines with J gene TRBJ2-1, with 9 bases fitting TRBD2. Germline V gives CDR1 MNHNS, CDR2 SASEGT. This CDR3 comprises 17 residues. The V and J ends lost 2 bases and 5 bases, in that order; junction bases with no gene match: 10. This CDR3 reads CASSEWALAGVNNEQFF. DNA for the CDR3: TGTGCCAGCAGTGAATGGGCCTTAGCGGGAGTAAACAATGAGCAGTTCTTC.